One sample yielded the 9 T cell receptor beta chains listed below, sequenced in a study of blood T cell repertoires in COVID-19 (dated by TCRdb to 2018 to 2021). The library was made by the immunoSEQ multiplex PCR assay. In its TCRdb copy, this immuneACCESS table keeps in-frame sequences only and misses some clones. Where compared with another copy, unresolved V genes explain less than half of these, and the others have no known cause. This sample lists around 180,000 clones; more than 75% were detected once. The ten largest clones represent about 9.6% of the sample. Sequencing was done on a sample of PBMCs or T cells enriched from blood (not recorded which). These receptor sequences come from a woman aged 25 to 39 who had recovered from COVID-19.

V gene TRBV7-8 combines with J gene TRBJ1-3; unclear D gene. Germline CDR1 and CDR2: SGHVS and FQNEAQ. The CDR3 spans 15 residues. V lost 4 bases, J lost 2 bases, and 12 bases lay in between. The CDR3 nucleotides read TGTGCCAGCAGCTCTAGTGAACTACCTGGAAACACCATATATTTT. Its translation: CASSSSELPGNTIYF.

The rearrangement links TRBV6-1 to TRBJ1-5, with D unclear. This CDR3 region has 14 residues. Germline V lookup: CDR1 MNHNS, CDR2 SASEGT. V was shortened by 1 base and J by 7 bases, with 11 bases between the two germline ends. CDR3 nucleotide sequence: TGTGCCAGCAGTGAAGATGGACTTTACCAGCCCCAGCATTTT. The encoded protein is CASSEDGLYQPQHF.

This clone occurred once. This sequence joins TRBV5-4 and TRBJ2-7, with 11 nucleotides matching TRBD1. The CDR3 has 15 amino acids. Germline V gene sequence: CDR1 SGHNT, CDR2 YYREEE (reference sequence). J lost 7 bases, V lost 4 bases, and 10 bases had no gene match. DNA for the CDR3: TGTGCCAGCAGCGGAGCGGACAGGGGGCTGAGTGAGCAGTACTTC. This sequence encodes CASSGADRGLSEQYF.

The V gene is TRBV6-1, the J gene TRBJ1-5; no firm D call. Trimming stripped 0 bases from V and 2 bases from J, with 11 bases between. The germline gives CDR1 MNHNS, CDR2 SASEGT. The CDR3 runs to 16 residues. CDR3 DNA sequence: TGTGCCAGCAGTGAAGCGTCCGGAGTGGGCAATCAGCCCCAGCATTTT. Its translation: CASSEASGVGNQPQHF.

V is TRBV6-1 and J is TRBJ2-3, with 7 bases identical to TRBD2. Trimming cost V 2 bases and J 1 base; bases outside gene matches: 9. This CDR3 has 17 amino acids. The germline CDR1 and CDR2 sequences are MNHNS and SASEGT. CDR3 sequence reads: CASSESPTSVGTDTQYF. Written as DNA, the CDR3 is TGTGCCAGCAGTGAAAGTCCCACTAGCGTGGGCACAGATACGCAGTATTTT.

This chain links TRBV11-2 with TRBJ1-2; 9 nucleotides align to TRBD1. Per the germline V gene, CDR1 is SGHAT and CDR2 is FQNNGV. V was clipped by 5 bases and J by 2 bases; unmatched bases: 3. The CDR3 consists of 14 residues. CDR3 sequence reads: CASSIGTGNYGYTF. The DNA of the CDR3 is TGTGCCAGCAGCATAGGGACAGGGAACTATGGCTACACCTTC.

V usage is TRBV7-9 and J usage is TRBJ1-2; D may be TRBD1 (5 bases). V was clipped by 5 bases and J by 3 bases, with 16 bases between them. Germline V gene data show CDR1 as SEHNR and CDR2 as FQNEAQ (reference sequence). CDR3 length equals 15 residues. CDR3 residues: CASSPRQTRDYGYTF. The DNA for the CDR3 is TGTGCCAGCAGCCCCAGACAGACCAGAGACTATGGCTACACCTTC.

The V and J genes are TRBV7-3 and TRBJ2-1, with 16 bases fitting TRBD2. V dropped 5 bases and J dropped 7; count of bases not matched to a gene: 8. The CDR3 extends over 17 amino acids. Germline-derived CDR1 and CDR2 are SGHTA and FQGTGA. CDR3 protein: CASSPGTSGRDRNEQFF. CDR3 DNA: TGTGCCAGCAGCCCGGGGACTAGCGGGAGGGATCGGAATGAGCAGTTCTTC.

This chain uses TRBV20-1 with TRBJ1-1; D remains unclear. This CDR3 comprises 12 residues. CDR1 is DFQATT, CDR2 SNEGSKA, per germline (reference sequence). Trimming stripped 3 bases from V and 3 bases from J, with 8 bases between. CDR3 residues: CSASFGDTEAFF. The CDR3 DNA sequence: TGCAGTGCTAGTTTTGGAGACACTGAAGCTTTCTTT.